This TCR beta chain was obtained from a study of T cells in Graves' hyperthyroidism and ophthalmopathy. Amplified TCR beta CDR3 regions derived from RNA transcripts. HTBI primers drove first-round RT-PCR of the TCR CDR3. TCRdb re-called the multiplex PCR reads with MiXCR, one entry per CDR3 protein. The sample has hundreds of thousands of distinct CDR3 sequences, about a sixth seen once; the top ten hold approximately 18%. V dropped 7 bases and J dropped 0 bases, with 20 bases sitting between them. Germline V CDR1 and CDR2: MDHEN, SYDVKM. The CDR3 extends over 17 amino acids. This clonotype was detected many times.

The sequence was obtained from a woman younger than 30 with Graves' hyperthyroidism. Material: blood. This sequence joins TRBV28 and TRBJ2-3, with D possibly TRBD2 on 6 matching bases. In nucleotides, the CDR3 is TGTGCCAGCACTAACCCCCCCCTAGCGAAAAGCACAGATACGCAGTATTTT. Translated, it gives CASTNPPLAKSTDTQYF.